This entry lists 4 T cell receptor beta chains sequenced from one sample in a study of beta chain features in type 1 diabetes. Their specific antigens are unknown. The study, taken as a whole, reports: A moderate, significant TCRB CDR3 shortening appeared in type 1 diabetes across four CD4+ subsets.

Sequencing targeted expressed TCRB transcripts, as all isolated RNA had been reverse transcribed. This table comes from immunoSEQ multiplex PCR, and its TCRdb copy is limited to in-frame clones, with some not included. Of approximately 260,000 clones detected, around 21% appear once; the ten largest clones hold roughly 0.028%. Sequences were obtained from naive CD4+ T cells from blood. All receptors come from a woman in her thirties or forties with type 1 diabetes.

The V call is TRBV5-4, the J call TRBJ2-7, with 8 positions matching TRBD1. CDR3 length: 13 amino acids. Germline-derived CDR1 and CDR2 are SGHNT and YYREEE (reference sequence). Losses at the gene ends were 0 bases for V and 5 bases for J; bases not matched to a gene: 1. The CDR3 region is CASSLETGDEQYF. CDR3 DNA sequence: TGTGCCAGCAGCTTGGAGACAGGGGACGAGCAGTACTTC.

Here the CDR3 DNA reads TGCGCCAGCAGCCAAGATAGGGGACAGTTTGGAACCCAGTACTTC. This sequence encodes CASSQDRGQFGTQYF. The chain carries TRBV4-3 and TRBJ2-5; 7 nucleotides match TRBD1. This CDR3 spans 15 amino acids. The trim removed 0 bases at V and 8 bases at J, leaving 9 bases unmatched. Germline V CDR1 and CDR2: LGHNA, YSLEER.

This clone was seen only a few times. The V call is TRBV2, the J call TRBJ1-5; 10 bases fit TRBD1. Germline V gene sequence: CDR1 SNHLY, CDR2 FYNNEI. The CDR3 runs 13 residues. The V and J ends lost 8 bases and 11 bases, in that order; junction bases with no gene match: 9. CDR3 in DNA: TGTGCCAGCGATGGACAGGGGGAGGGAGCCCAGCATTTT. Translation gives CASDGQGEGAQHF. Variable domain in full (rest from reference TRBV2 and TRBJ1-5): EPEVTQTPSHQVTQMGQEVILRCVPISNHLYFYWYRQILGQKVEFLVSFYNNEISEKSEIFDDQFSVERPDGSNFTLKIRSTKLEDSAMYFCASDGQGEGAQHFGDGTRLSIL.

Only a few counts were recorded for this clone. The V gene is TRBV7-9, the J gene TRBJ1-1; TRBD1 might be the D (5 bases). This CDR3 has 14 residues. Deletions cut 5 bases from V and 1 base from J, with 11 bases between. Germline V lookup: CDR1 SEHNR, CDR2 FQNEAQ (reference sequence). CDR3 loop: CASSPGQGNTEAFF. CDR3 coding DNA: TGTGCCAGCAGCCCAGGGCAGGGGAACACTGAAGCTTTCTTT.